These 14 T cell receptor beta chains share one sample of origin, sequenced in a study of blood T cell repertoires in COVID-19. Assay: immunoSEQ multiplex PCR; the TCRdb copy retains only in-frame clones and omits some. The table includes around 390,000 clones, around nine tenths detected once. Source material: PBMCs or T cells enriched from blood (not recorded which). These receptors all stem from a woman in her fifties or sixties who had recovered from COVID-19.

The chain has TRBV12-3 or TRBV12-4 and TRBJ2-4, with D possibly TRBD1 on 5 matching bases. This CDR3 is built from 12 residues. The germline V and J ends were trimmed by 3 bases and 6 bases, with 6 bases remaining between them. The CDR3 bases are TGTGCCAGCAGTTTCCAGGGAAACATTCAGTACTTC. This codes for CASSFQGNIQYF.

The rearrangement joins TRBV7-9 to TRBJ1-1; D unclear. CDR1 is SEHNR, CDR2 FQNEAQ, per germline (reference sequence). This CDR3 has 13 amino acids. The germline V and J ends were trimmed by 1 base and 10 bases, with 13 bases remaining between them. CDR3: CASSLDGVGRAFF. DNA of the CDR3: TGTGCCAGCAGCTTAGACGGGGTGGGGAGAGCTTTCTTT.

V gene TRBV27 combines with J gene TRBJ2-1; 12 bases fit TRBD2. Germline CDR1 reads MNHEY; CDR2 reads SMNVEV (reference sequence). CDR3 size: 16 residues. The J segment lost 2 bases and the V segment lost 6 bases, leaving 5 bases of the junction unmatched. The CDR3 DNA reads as TGTGCCAGCAGCGAGACTAGCGGGGGTACCTACAATGAGCAGTTCTTC. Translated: CASSETSGGTYNEQFF.

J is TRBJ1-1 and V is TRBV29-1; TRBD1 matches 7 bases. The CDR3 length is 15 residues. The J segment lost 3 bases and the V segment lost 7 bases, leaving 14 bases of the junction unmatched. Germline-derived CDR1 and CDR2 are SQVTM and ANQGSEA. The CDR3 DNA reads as TGCAGCGGAACACTTTTTACAGGGGTGGACACTGAAGCTTTCTTT. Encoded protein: CSGTLFTGVDTEAFF.

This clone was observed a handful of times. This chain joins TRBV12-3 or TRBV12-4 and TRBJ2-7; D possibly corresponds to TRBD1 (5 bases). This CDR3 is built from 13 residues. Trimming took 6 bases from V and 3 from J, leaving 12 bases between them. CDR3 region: CASRPRAFYEQYF. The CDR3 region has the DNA TGTGCCAGCAGACCCAGGGCTTTCTACGAGCAGTACTTC.

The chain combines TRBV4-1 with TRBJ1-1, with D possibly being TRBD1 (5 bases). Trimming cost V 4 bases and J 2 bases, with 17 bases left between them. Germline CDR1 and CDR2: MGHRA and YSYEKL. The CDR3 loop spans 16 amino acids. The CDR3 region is CASSPTQADTNTEAFF. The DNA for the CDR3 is TGCGCCAGCAGCCCGACCCAGGCGGACACCAACACTGAAGCTTTCTTT.

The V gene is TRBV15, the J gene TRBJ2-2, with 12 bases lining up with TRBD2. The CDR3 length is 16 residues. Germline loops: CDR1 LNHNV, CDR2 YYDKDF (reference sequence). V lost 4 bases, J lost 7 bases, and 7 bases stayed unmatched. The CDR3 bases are TGTGCCACCAGCACAGGACTAGCGGGATCGGGCGGGGAGCTGTTTTTT. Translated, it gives CATSTGLAGSGGELFF.

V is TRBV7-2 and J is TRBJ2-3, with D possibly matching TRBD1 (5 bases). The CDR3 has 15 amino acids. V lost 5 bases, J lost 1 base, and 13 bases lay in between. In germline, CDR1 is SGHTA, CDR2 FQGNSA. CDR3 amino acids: CASSGASTRTDTQYF. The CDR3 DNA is TGTGCCAGCAGCGGGGCGAGCACCCGCACAGATACGCAGTATTTT.

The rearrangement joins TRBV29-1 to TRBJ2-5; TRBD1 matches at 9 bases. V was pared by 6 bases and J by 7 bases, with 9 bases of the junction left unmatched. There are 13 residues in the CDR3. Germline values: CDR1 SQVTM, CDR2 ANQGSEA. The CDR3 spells CSVTGTGKGTQYF. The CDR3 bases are TGCAGCGTGACCGGGACAGGGAAAGGGACCCAGTACTTC.

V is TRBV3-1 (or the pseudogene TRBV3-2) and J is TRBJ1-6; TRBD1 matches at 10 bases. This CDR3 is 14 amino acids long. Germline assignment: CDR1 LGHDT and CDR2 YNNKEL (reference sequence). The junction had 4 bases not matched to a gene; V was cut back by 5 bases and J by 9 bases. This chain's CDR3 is CASSRGQGSSPLHF. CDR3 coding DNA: TGTGCCAGCAGCAGGGGACAGGGGAGTTCACCCCTCCACTTT.

The CDR3 nucleotides read TGTGCCAGCAGTTCCCCGGTCTCCTACAATGAGCAGTTCTTC. It is translated as CASSSPVSYNEQFF. The chain couples TRBV27 to TRBJ2-1; D gene ambiguous. With 4 bases removed from V and 0 bases from J, the gap between germline ends came to 7 bases. The germline CDR1 and CDR2 sequences are MNHEY and SMNVEV (reference sequence). The CDR3 is 14 residues long.

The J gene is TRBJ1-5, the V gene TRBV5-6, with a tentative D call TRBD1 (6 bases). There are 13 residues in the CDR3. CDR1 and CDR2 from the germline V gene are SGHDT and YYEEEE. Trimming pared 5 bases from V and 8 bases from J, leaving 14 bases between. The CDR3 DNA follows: TGTGCCAGCAGTCAGGGAGGGGGAGAGCCCCAGCATTTT. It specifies CASSQGGGEPQHF.

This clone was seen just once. The CDR3 here is CASSKTGFEQYF. CDR3 DNA: TGTGCCAGTAGCAAGACAGGGTTCGAGCAGTACTTC. The V and J genes are TRBV19 and TRBJ2-7; TRBD1 matches 7 bases. V dropped 6 bases and J dropped 6; count of bases not matched to a gene: 5. The germline gives CDR1 LNHDA, CDR2 SQIVND (reference sequence). The length of the CDR3 is 12 residues.

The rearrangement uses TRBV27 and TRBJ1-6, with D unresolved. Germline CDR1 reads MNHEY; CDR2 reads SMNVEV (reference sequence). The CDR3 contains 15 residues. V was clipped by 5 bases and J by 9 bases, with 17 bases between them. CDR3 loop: CASSPASGGGSPLHF. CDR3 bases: TGTGCCAGCAGTCCGGCTAGTGGAGGCGGTTCACCCCTCCACTTT.